The TCR beta chain described here comes from a study of blood T cell repertoires in COVID-19. Study in general: The cDNA or gDNA used as material had been derived from T cells, B-cell-depleted T cells, or PBMCs.

This clone has a handful of counts. CDR1 and CDR2 (germline): MDHEN, SYDVKM. Between the trimmed V and J ends, which lost 2 bases and 2 bases, there was a span of 7 bases. CDR3 length: 13 residues. In the study's own analysis: Counts of nucleated cells, estimated from reference gene primer amplification, were obtained. Clones were sequenced by immunoSEQ multiplex PCR, and TCRdb holds only the in-frame ones, with some missing. That table supplies the V and J calls and clone size; D and trimming were determined from the DNA. The table records 150,000 to 200,000 clones, 85% of them present only once. This chain joins TRBV28 and TRBJ2-7; TRBD1 might be the D (5 bases). This clonotype originated in a human donor with acute or convalescent COVID-19. The donor label of this sample is uncertain. Sequenced material: peripheral blood. CDR3 loop: CASSLVRAYEQYF. The CDR3 nucleotides read TGTGCCAGCAGTTTAGTCAGGGCCTACGAGCAGTACTTC.